Reported below is one T cell receptor beta chain. Its cognate antigen is unknown. CD45RO-negative CD8 cells positively selected for CCR7 made up the naive population, which excluded terminally differentiated effector memory CD45RA+ cells. The sample is drawn from a study of shared clonotypes between healthy human individuals. Study observations and caveats: Blood alone was sampled, and tissue repertoires likely differ.

The data were produced by immunoSEQ multiplex PCR, yet TCRdb's version contains in-frame clones alone and is incomplete. The sample has hundreds of thousands of clones; about 91% are singletons. From germline, CDR1 is MNHEY and CDR2 SMNVEV (reference sequence). Trimming took 4 bases from V and 8 from J; bases not matched to a gene: 16. The CDR3 runs 18 residues. The V gene is TRBV27, the J gene TRBJ2-1, with 11 positions matching TRBD1. Specimen: naive CD8+ T cells sorted from blood. This receptor was obtained from a man aged 30 to 45 in good health. This CDR3 is CASSSTTYGTGGLDEQFF. Written as DNA, the CDR3 is TGTGCCAGCAGTTCAACGACATACGGGACAGGGGGTTTGGATGAGCAGTTCTTC.